This T cell receptor (beta chain) was profiled in a study of blood T cell repertoires in COVID-19 (dated by TCRdb to the early 2020s). Regarding the research as a whole: Samples covering the acute and convalescent phases of COVID-19 were provided by collaborators in the United States, Italy and Spain. The dataset comprised deeply sampled blood TCRbeta repertoires from subjects exposed to, actively infected with, or recovered from COVID-19. The material from the prospective study consisted of cDNA or gDNA derived from T cells, B-cell-depleted T cells, or PBMCs. The repertoires were made available in a free public database intended to serve as a resource for research on the immune response to SARS-CoV-2. Nearly every sample came with metadata listing a de-identified subject ID, COVID-19 status, age in years and sex. Where available, HLA class I and class II types were taken from metadata supplied by the sample provider and were not determined by assay-based typing. The samples were drawn from two sources: the first 160 participants of the ongoing ImmuneRACE study, and some 1,300 subjects contributed by 6 global collaborators.

Study-level results and caveats: The quantity of clinical and demographic metadata differed by source and by participant and was supplied without curation.

TCRbeta CDR3 regions were amplified from genomic DNA using the immunoSEQ Assay, a bias-controlled multiplex PCR. The paper's data handling went like this. Nucleated cell counts per sample were estimated from amplification of reference gene primers within the assay. Sequence reads were collapsed and filtered to measure the absolute abundance of every unique TCRbeta CDR3 rearrangement. For each sample, productive Simpson clonality was calculated as the square root of Simpson's diversity index over productive rearrangements. Here the immuneACCESS table is served through TCRdb, limited to in-frame sequences with V and J called. Missing clones are a known gap in these copies; in checked studies unresolved V genes cover under half, and the rest lacks a known reason. The DNA was the basis for D and trimming; V, J and clone size are from that table. This sample comprises tens of thousands of clones, roughly nine tenths of them detected only once. The ten largest clones take up 8.2% of the sample.

A word on this clone: There is no known antigen for this receptor. Base qualities are not provided; no much larger clone lies one nucleotide away.

Collaborating institutions collected whole blood in K2EDTA tubes following their own protocols. For TCRbeta analysis, collaborators shipped samples as frozen whole blood, isolated PBMCs, or DNA extracted from either of those sample types. Trimming takes 2 bases off V and 5 bases off J; junction bases not matched to a gene: 11. Counted from cysteine to phenylalanine, this CDR3 has 17 amino acids. The DNA shown is the 51-base CDR3, in frame from base 1. CDR1 and CDR2 are read off the germline V gene (reference sequence) as SGHKS and YYEKEE. The V and J segments used are TRBV5-5 and TRBJ2-1; 9 central nucleotides agree with TRBD1. The sequencing input was peripheral blood. The receptor was isolated from a man aged 45-65 years with active COVID-19. The CDR3: CASSFLVTGGLDNEQFF. Read as DNA, the sequence is TGTGCCAGCAGCTTCTTAGTGACAGGGGGTCTTGACAATGAGCAGTTCTTC. Outside the CDR3, residues come from the reference TRBV5-5 and TRBJ2-1 proteins, so the full variable domain is: DAGVTQSPTHLIKTRGQQVTLRCSPISGHKSVSWYQQVLGQGPQFIFQYYEKEERGRGNFPDRFSARQFPNYSSELNVNALLLGDSALYLCASSFLVTGGLDNEQFFGPGTRLTVL.